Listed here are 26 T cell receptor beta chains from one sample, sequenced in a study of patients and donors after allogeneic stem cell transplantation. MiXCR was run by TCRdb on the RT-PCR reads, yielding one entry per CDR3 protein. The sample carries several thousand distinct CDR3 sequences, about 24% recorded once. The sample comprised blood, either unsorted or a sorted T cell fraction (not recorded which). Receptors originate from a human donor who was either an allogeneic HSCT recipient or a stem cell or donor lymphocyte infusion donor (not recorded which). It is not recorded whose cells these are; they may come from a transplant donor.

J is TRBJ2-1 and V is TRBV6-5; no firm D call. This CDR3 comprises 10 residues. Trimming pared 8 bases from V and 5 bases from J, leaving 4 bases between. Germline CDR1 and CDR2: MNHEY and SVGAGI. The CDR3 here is CASGDNEQFF. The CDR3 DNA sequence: TGTGCCAGCGGAGACAATGAGCAGTTCTTC.

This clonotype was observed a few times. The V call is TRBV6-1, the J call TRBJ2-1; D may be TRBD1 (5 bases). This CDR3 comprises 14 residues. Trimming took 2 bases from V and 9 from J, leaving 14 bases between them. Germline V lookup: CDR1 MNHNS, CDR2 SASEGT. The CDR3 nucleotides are TGTGCCAGCAGTGAACTCACAGGTAGTGGTGAGCAGTTCTTC. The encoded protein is CASSELTGSGEQFF.

CDR3 DNA sequence: TGTGCCAGCAGCTTAGGGGATGGGACTCAGGGCCTATATGGCTACACCTTC. Its translation: CASSLGDGTQGLYGYTF. The chain carries TRBV7-9 and TRBJ1-2; the D gene is possibly TRBD1 (5 bases). The germline gives CDR1 SEHNR, CDR2 FQNEAQ (reference sequence). The CDR3 contains 17 residues. V was trimmed by 1 base and J by 5 bases, leaving 20 bases between them.

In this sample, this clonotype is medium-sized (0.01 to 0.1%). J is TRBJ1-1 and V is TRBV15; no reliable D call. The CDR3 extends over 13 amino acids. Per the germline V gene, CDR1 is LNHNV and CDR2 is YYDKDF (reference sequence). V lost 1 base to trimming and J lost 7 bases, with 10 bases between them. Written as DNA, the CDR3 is TGTGCCACCAGCAGAGCCCGGGAAGGTGAAGCTTTCTTT. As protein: CATSRAREGEAFF.

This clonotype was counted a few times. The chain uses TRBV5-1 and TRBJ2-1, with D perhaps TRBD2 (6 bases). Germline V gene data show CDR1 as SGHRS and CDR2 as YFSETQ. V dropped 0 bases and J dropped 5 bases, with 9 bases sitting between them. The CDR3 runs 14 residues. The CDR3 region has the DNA TGCGCCAGCAGCTTGGGCGGGAACGACAATGAGCAGTTCTTC. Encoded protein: CASSLGGNDNEQFF.

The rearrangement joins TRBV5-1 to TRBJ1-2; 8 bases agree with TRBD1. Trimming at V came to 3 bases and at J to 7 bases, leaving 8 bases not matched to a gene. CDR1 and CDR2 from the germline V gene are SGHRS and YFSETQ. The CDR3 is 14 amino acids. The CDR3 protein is CASSSLQGASGYTF. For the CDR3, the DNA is TGCGCCAGCAGCTCCTTGCAGGGGGCGAGTGGCTACACCTTC.

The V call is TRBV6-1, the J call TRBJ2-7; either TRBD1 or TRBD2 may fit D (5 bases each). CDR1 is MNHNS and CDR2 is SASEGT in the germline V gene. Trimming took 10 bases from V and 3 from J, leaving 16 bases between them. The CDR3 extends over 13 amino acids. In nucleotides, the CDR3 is TGTGCCATCGGACGAAGGGACCGCTACGAGCAGTACGTC. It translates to CAIGRRDRYEQYV.

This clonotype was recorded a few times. CDR3 coding DNA: TGTGCCAGCACCTCACAGTCTAACTATGGCTACACCTTC. It yields the protein CASTSQSNYGYTF. The chain has TRBV6-1 and TRBJ1-2, with D uncertain. Germline V gene data show CDR1 as MNHNS and CDR2 as SASEGT. The CDR3 consists of 13 residues. Trimming took 7 bases from V and 0 from J, leaving 9 bases between them.

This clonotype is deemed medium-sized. The CDR3 is CASRRDSLGYTF. CDR3 bases: TGTGCCAGCAGACGGGACAGCCTTGGCTACACCTTC. The chain couples TRBV6-6 to TRBJ1-2; 7 bases line up with TRBD1. The trim removed 6 bases at V and 7 bases at J, leaving 5 bases unmatched. Germline CDR1 MNHNY, CDR2 SVGAGI (reference sequence). This CDR3 has 12 amino acids.

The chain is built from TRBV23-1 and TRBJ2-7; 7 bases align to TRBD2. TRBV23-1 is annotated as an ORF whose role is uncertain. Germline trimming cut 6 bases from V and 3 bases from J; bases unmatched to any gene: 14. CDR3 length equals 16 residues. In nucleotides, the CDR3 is TGCGCCAGCAGCTCGAAAGCGGGGACGACTTTCTACGAGCAGTACTTC. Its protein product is CASSSKAGTTFYEQYF.

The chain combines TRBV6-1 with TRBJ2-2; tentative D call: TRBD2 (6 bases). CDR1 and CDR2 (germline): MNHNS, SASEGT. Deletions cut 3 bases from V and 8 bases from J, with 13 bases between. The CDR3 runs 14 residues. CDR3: CASSEVGGEGELFF. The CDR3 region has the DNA TGTGCCAGCAGTGAGGTTGGAGGGGAAGGGGAGCTGTTTTTT.

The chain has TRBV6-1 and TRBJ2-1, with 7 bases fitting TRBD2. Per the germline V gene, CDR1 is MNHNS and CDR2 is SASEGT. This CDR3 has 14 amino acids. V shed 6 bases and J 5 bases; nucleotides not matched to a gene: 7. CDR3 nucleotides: TGTGCCAGCAGCCCCGGGACTAACCACAATGAGCAGTTCTTC. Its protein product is CASSPGTNHNEQFF.

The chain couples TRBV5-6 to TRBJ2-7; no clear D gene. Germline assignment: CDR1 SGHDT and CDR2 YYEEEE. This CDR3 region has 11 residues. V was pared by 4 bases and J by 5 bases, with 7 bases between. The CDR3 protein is CASSQRHEQYF. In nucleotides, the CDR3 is TGTGCCAGCAGCCAAAGGCACGAGCAGTACTTC.

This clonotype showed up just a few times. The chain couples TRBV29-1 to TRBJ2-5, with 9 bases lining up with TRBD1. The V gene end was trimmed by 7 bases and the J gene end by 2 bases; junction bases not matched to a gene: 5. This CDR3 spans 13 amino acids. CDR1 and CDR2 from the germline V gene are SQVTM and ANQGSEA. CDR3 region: CSAGQGRQETQYF. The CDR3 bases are TGCAGCGCCGGACAGGGGAGACAAGAGACCCAGTACTTC.

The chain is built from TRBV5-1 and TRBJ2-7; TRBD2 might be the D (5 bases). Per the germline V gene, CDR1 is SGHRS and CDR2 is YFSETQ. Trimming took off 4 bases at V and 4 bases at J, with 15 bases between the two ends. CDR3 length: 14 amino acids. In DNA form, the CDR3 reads TGCGCCAGCAGCCAAGCGCTCGGGGAATACGAGCAGTACTTC. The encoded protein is CASSQALGEYEQYF.

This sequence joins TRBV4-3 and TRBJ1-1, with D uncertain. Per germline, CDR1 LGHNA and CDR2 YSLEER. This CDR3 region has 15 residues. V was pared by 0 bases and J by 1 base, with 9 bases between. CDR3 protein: CASSQDQAGNTEAFF. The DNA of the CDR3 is TGCGCCAGCAGCCAAGATCAGGCAGGGAACACTGAAGCTTTCTTT.

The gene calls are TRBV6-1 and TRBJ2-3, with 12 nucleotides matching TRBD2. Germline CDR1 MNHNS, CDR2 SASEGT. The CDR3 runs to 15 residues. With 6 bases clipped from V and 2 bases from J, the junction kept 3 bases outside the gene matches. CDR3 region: CASRLAGGNTDTQYF. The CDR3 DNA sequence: TGTGCCAGCAGACTAGCGGGGGGCAACACAGATACGCAGTATTTT.

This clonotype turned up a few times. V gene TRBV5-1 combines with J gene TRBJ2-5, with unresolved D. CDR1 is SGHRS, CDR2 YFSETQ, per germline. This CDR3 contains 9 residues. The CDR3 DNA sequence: TGCGCGGGCGAAGAGACCCAGTACTTC. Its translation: CAGEETQYF.

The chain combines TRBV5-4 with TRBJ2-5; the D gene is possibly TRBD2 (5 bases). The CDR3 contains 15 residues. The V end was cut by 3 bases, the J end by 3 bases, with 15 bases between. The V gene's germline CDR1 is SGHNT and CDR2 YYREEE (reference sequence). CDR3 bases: TGTGCCAGCAGCTCCGCTAGCAGGATAAAAGAGACCCAGTACTTC. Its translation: CASSSASRIKETQYF.

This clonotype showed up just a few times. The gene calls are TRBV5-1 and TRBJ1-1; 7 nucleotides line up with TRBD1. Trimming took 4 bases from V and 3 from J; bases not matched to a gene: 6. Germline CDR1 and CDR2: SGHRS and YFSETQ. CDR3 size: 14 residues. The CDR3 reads CASSRNTGDTEAFF. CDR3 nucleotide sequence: TGCGCCAGCAGCAGAAATACAGGGGACACTGAAGCTTTCTTT. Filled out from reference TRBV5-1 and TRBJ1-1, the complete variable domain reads KAGVTQTPRYLIKTRGQQVTLSCSPISGHRSVSWYQQTPGQGLQFLFEYFSETQRNKGNFPGRFSGRQFSNSRSEMNVSTLELGDSALYLCASSRNTGDTEAFFGQGTRLTVV.

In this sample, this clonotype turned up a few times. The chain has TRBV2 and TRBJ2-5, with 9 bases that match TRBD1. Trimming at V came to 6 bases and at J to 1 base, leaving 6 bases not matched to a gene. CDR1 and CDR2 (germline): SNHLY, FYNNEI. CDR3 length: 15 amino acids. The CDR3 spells CASSPDRGIQETQYF. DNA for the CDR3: TGTGCCAGCAGCCCGGACAGGGGTATCCAAGAGACCCAGTACTTC.

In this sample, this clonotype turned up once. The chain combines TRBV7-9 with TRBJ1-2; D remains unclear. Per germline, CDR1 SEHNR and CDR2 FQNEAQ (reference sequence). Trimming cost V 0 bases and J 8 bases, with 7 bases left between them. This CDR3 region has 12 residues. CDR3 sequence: CASSLAFPGYTF. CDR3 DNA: TGTGCCAGCAGCTTAGCTTTTCCGGGCTACACCTTC.

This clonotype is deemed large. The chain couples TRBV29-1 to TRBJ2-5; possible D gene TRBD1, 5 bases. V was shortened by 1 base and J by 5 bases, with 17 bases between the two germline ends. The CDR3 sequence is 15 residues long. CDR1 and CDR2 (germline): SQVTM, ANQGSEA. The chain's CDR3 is CSVEGGNEELETQYF. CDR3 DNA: TGCAGCGTTGAAGGGGGCAACGAAGAGCTGGAGACCCAGTACTTC.

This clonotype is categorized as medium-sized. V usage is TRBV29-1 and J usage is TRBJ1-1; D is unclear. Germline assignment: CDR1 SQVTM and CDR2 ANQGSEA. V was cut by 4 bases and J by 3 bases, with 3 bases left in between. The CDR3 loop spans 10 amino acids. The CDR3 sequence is CSVVYTEAFF. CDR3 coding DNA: TGCAGCGTTGTATACACTGAAGCTTTCTTT.

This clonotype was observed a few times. CDR3 coding DNA: TGTGCCAGCAGCTCCGGACCGGTTGGCACCGGGGAGCTGTTTTTT. Translation gives CASSSGPVGTGELFF. The V and J genes are TRBV11-3 and TRBJ2-2; D gene uncertain. V lost 4 bases and J lost 4, with 13 bases in between. Germline V gives CDR1 SGHNT, CDR2 YENEEA. This CDR3 comprises 15 residues.

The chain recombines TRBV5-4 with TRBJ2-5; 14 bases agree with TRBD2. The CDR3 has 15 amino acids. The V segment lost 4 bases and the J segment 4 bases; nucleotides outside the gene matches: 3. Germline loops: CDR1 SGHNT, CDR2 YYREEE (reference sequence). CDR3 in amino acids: CASSVGTSGRETQYF. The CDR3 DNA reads TGTGCCAGCAGCGTGGGGACTAGCGGGAGAGAGACCCAGTACTTC. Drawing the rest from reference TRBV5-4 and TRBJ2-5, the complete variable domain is ETGVTQSPTHLIKTRGQQVTLRCSSQSGHNTVSWYQQALGQGPQFIFQYYREEENGRGNFPPRFSGLQFPNYSSELNVNALELDDSALYLCASSVGTSGRETQYFGPGTRLLVL.